Sequencing of this T cell receptor beta chain was carried out in a study of shared clonotypes between healthy human individuals. Positively selected for CCR7, the CD45RO-negative cells used as naive CD8 cells excluded terminally differentiated effector memory CD45RA+ cells. The run depth of the assay was deep. In the authors' workflow: In the immunoSEQ data, sequences were junction-only and lacked quality scores, so filtering differed. The protocol was immunoSEQ multiplex PCR, while the TCRdb copy is restricted to in-frame clones and leaves out a portion. The D gene and trimming were derived from the DNA, and the V and J assignments and clone size from that table. The top ten hold under 2% of the sample, which has about 2.2 million clones, just over 90% seen once. The junction had 10 bases not matched to a gene; V was cut back by 4 bases and J by 3 bases. The CDR3 contains 15 residues. Per the germline V gene, CDR1 is SGHKS and CDR2 is YYEKEE (reference sequence).

The source material was naive CD8+ T cells from PBMCs. The receptor was isolated from a man between 18 and 35 years old in good health. Some clones in this sample may be carry-over from other donors' samples. The chain combines TRBV5-5 with TRBJ2-7; 7 nucleotides agree with TRBD1. Here the CDR3 reads CASSLNRGELYEQYF. The DNA for the CDR3 is TGTGCCAGCAGCCTAAACAGGGGCGAACTCTACGAGCAGTACTTC.